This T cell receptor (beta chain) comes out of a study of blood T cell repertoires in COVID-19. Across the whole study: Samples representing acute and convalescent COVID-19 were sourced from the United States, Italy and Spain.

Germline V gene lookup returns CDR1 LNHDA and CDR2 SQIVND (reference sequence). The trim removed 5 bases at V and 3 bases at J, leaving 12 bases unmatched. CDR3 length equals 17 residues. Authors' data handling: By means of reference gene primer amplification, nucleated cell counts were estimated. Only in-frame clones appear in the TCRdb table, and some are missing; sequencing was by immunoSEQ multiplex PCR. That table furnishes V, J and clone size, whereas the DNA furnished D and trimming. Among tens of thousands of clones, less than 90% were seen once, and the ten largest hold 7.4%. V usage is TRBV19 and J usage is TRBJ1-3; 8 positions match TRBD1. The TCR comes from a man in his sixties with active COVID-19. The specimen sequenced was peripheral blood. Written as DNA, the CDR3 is TGTGCCAGTAGTCCTCCCCACCTGACAGGGGATGGAAACACCATATATTTT. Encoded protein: CASSPPHLTGDGNTIYF.